Sequencing of this T cell receptor (beta chain) was carried out in a study of molecular identifiers for immune sequencing clone quantification (dated by TCRdb to the late 2010s). Notes on the research overall: For a replicate experiment, the RNA from either approximately 20,000 or 100,000 naive CD8 T cells was divided into five aliquots, and four of those aliquots went on to sequencing. This methods study benchmarked molecular-identifier clustering-based TCR repertoire sequencing (MIDCIRS) and TCR RNA copy counting, using CD8 T cells to do so.

A word on this clonotype: What antigen it recognizes has not been identified. Nothing much larger sits one base from this clone, and base qualities are not available.

The library came from PCR. Sequencing used a NextSeq 500. Bulk TCR libraries were generated as previously described, with the TCR primers listed in Table S5 used. Purification of total RNA was performed with the Qiagen AllPrep DNA/RNA kit. Before analysis, reads from multiple sequencing runs of one library were combined. The authors' pipeline ran thus. Only reads with exact TCR constant sequence were kept, trimmed to 150 nt, and grouped by their 12-nt molecular barcodes. Reads in each barcode group were sub-clustered using a 15% Levenshtein threshold, and a quality-weighted consensus sequence was built for each RNA molecule. Non-functional sequences were removed, as were lower-count sequences one edit away from another. Barcode sub-clusters with fewer than 20% of the maximum read count were removed, based on fitting two negative binomial distributions. The public reads were reprocessed in TCRdb via fastp at Q25 and MiXCR, keeping in-frame beta chains. Under each unique CDR3 protein, matching rows form one entry showing the most common genes and DNA. The V and J calls shown here were made by TCRdb, not taken from the authors' results. A total of approximately 93,000 distinct CDR3 sequences appear in this sample, nearly 25% of them only once. About 0.8% of the sample belongs to the ten largest clones.

Naive CD8 T cell libraries were made from about 20,000 to 1,000,000 sorted cells using 10%, 30% or 50% of purified RNA. On a BD FACSAria II, naive CD8 T cells were FACS-sorted as CD8+CD4-CCR7+CD45RA+ and collected into RLT Plus buffer. To test detection sensitivity, Jurkat RNA equivalent to roughly eleven TCR copies was spiked into samples of about 19,000-1,100,000 naive CD8 T cells. CD8 T cells were enriched using RosetteSep CD8+ T Cell Enrichment Cocktail and Ficoll-Paque, and the enriched cells then underwent ACK red cell lysis. Study-wide conclusions, independent of this receptor: Spiked-in Jurkat TCR RNA (approximately 10 copies' worth), which is not part of the donor repertoire, was contained in the naive libraries. In CMV-specific effector cells, over 98% of molecules were held by clones above 20 RNA copies, whereas under 1% of molecules were held by such clones in naive cells. Modeling indicated around 3 TCR RNA copies recovered per cell, compared with roughly 10 by digital PCR, which implies a capture efficiency of approximately 30%. Without barcode sub-clustering, chimeric consensus sequences inflated TCR diversity; chimeras reached as high as 47%. Highly expanded clone sizes could be underestimated because identical TCR molecules may share a barcode. Even against a background of one million naive CD8 T cells, spiked-in Jurkat TCR RNA amounting to a single cell's worth was reported to be detectable.

CDR1 and CDR2, per the germline V gene, are ENHRY and SYGVKD. Its CDR3 holds 16 amino acids, cysteine through phenylalanine. Here the CDR3 DNA is all that survives: 48 bases in frame from base 1. At the junction V is shortened by 1 base and J by 6 bases; bases outside the gene matches: 9. The clonotype comes from a human donor in good health. Some libraries in this study had Jurkat cell RNA spiked in. Sequenced sample: naive CD8+ T cells from blood, with Jurkat cell RNA spiked in. According to the study, the label for this sample's cell subset or site signals: FACS-sorted CD8+CD4-CCR7+CD45RA+ naive T cells. This chain is built from TRBV10-3 and TRBJ1-5, and 7 bases in between align with TRBD1. DNA sequence: TGTGCCATCAGTGAGTGGTCGACAGGGACTGGTCAGCCCCAGCATTTT. This yields the protein CAISEWSTGTGQPQHF.